In this sample, the clone carrying this T cell receptor (beta chain) turned up many times. Antigen specificity is unknown. Germline and junction disagree at one end, which may indicate a read error. The sample is drawn from a study of T-cell reconstitution after alpha-beta-depleted transplantation in children. Whole-study results and caveats: T cells produced anew were the main source of T-cell counts and diversity one year after transplant. TCRbeta diversity was high at day 60 in some patients (a result of surviving recipient T cells and thymic progenitors). Expanded graft clones numbering several hundred reportedly gave rise to alpha-beta T cells about two months after transplant.

Researchers prepared the TCRbeta library using unique molecular identifiers, the study reports. TCRdb passed the PCR reads through MiXCR, listing each CDR3 protein once. The sample gives a few hundred thousand distinct CDR3 sequences, approximately 13% of which show up once; 2.2% is in the top ten. The CDR3 is 11 amino acids. The receptor comes from a male patient under 18 who had a stem cell transplant for acute myeloid leukemia, so the T cells may come from the graft donor. The sequencing used PBMCs, mostly from graft donor cells, collected 360 days after TCRalphabeta/CD19-depleted stem cell transplant. V usage is TRBV12-3 or TRBV12-4 and J usage is TRBJ2-1; D ambiguous. The CDR3 DNA follows: TGTGCCAGCAGCCGAGACTTGAGCAAGGTCTTC. This gives the protein CASSRDLSKVF.